The clone carrying this TCR beta chain is a singleton in its sample. Some clones are missing from TCRdb's copy, which holds only in-frame ones; the method was immunoSEQ multiplex PCR. The data show about 70,000 clones, about 94% seen once. These data come from a study of T cell changes during pregnancy in multiple sclerosis. V shed 5 bases and J 2 bases; nucleotides not matched to a gene: 6. The CDR3 runs 14 residues. Per the germline V gene, CDR1 is PRHDT and CDR2 is FYEKMQ (reference sequence). The sequencing used peripheral blood, collected in the third trimester of pregnancy. The rearrangement joins TRBV13 to TRBJ2-7; 7 bases map to TRBD1. This receptor was taken from a female donor with multiple sclerosis, enrolled in a pregnancy study. CDR3 DNA sequence: TGTGCCAGCAGCCCGCGACAGGGTCCCTACGAGCAGTACTTC. Its translation is CASSPRQGPYEQYF.